This note documents a single TCR beta chain sequence. The data belong to a study of technical replicates of blood from several donors. V trimming: 5 bases; J trimming: 0 bases; junction bases outside the gene matches: 12. Germline CDR1 SEHNR, CDR2 FQNEAQ (reference sequence). The CDR3 totals 17 residues. Only in-frame clones appear in the TCRdb table, and some are missing; sequencing was by immunoSEQ multiplex PCR. This repertoire shows approximately 85,000 clones, 90% to 95% found once; its top ten account for about 0.27%. Sequenced: T cells isolated from PBMCs. The chain uses TRBV7-9 and TRBJ1-2; 7 bases fit TRBD1. This TCR derives from a human donor in good health. DNA for the CDR3: TGTGCCAGCAGCCCATCCGACCAGGGGGGAGCTAACTATGGCTACACCTTC. This gives the protein CASSPSDQGGANYGYTF.